The next 6 T cell receptor beta chains were all read from a single sample in a study of the immune and genomic landscape of osteosarcoma. Method: immunoSEQ multiplex PCR; TCRdb's copy keeps in-frame clones and lacks some. The data hold 700 to 1,000 clones, with roughly 71% observed a single time. Material: primary tumor tissue from the humerus. These receptors were collected from a woman in her seventies with osteosarcoma.

This chain connects TRBV5-1 to TRBJ2-2; D is undetermined. The V gene's germline CDR1 is SGHRS and CDR2 YFSETQ. V lost 0 bases to trimming and J lost 7 bases, with 10 bases between them. The CDR3 is made up of 14 amino acids. This CDR3 reads CASSLVLGNGELFF. DNA for the CDR3: TGCGCCAGCAGCTTGGTGTTGGGTAACGGGGAGCTGTTTTTT.

The chain couples TRBV5-1 to TRBJ1-3; the match to TRBD1 covers 7 bases. Germline CDR1 is SGHRS and CDR2 is YFSETQ. This CDR3 region has 17 residues. J was trimmed by 0 bases and V by 5 bases; bases with no gene match: 11. DNA of the CDR3: TGCGCCAGCAGTCGGACAGGTGATTTAACCTCTGGAAACACCATATATTTT. This translates into CASSRTGDLTSGNTIYF.

The chain is built from TRBV15 and TRBJ2-1; 9 nucleotides agree with TRBD1. This CDR3 region has 15 residues. The junction had 9 bases not matched to a gene; V was cut back by 3 bases and J by 9 bases. The germline gives CDR1 LNHNV, CDR2 YYDKDF (reference sequence). The CDR3 here is CATSRDRGQGSEQFF. The CDR3 bases are TGTGCCACCAGCAGGGATAGGGGACAGGGTTCTGAGCAGTTCTTC.

V and J are TRBV19 and TRBJ1-1; D might be TRBD1 (6 bases). Trimming left V 9 bases short and J 5 bases short, with 16 bases between. Germline loops: CDR1 LNHDA, CDR2 SQIVND (reference sequence). CDR3 size: 13 residues. DNA for the CDR3: TGTGCCAGCCGCAGGGGACCTAGGACTGAAGCTTTCTTT. Its translation: CASRRGPRTEAFF.

By sample fraction, this clone is hyperexpanded. The chain links TRBV29-1 to TRBJ2-2, with unresolved D. This CDR3 comprises 13 residues. CDR1 and CDR2 from the germline V gene are SQVTM and ANQGSEA. Trimming stripped 4 bases from V and 1 base from J, with 7 bases between. The CDR3 here is CSVAAMNTGELFF. The CDR3 coding sequence is TGCAGCGTTGCGGCCATGAACACCGGGGAGCTGTTTTTT.

The chain couples TRBV5-1 to TRBJ2-3; no clear D. This CDR3 has 15 residues. V was cut by 5 bases and J by 0 bases, with 13 bases left in between. Germline V gene sequence: CDR1 SGHRS, CDR2 YFSETQ. CDR3 sequence reads: CASRFTRYSTDTQYF. In nucleotides, the CDR3 is TGCGCCAGCAGATTTACGAGATATAGCACAGATACGCAGTATTTT.